One and the same sample provided the 8 T cell receptor beta chains below, sequenced in a study of cytomegalovirus exposure and HLA in healthy donors. The PCR was carried out with 60 Vbeta primers and 13 Jbeta primers. Clones were sequenced by immunoSEQ multiplex PCR, and TCRdb holds only the in-frame ones, with some missing. The profile shows 150,000 to 190,000 clones, around 83% of them singletons. Sequencing was carried out using PBMCs. These receptors all stem from a woman between 18 and 29 years old in good health and CMV-seronegative.

This clone was found once. This chain joins TRBV29-1 and TRBJ1-5, with 8 bases matching TRBD1. Unmatched junction bases numbered 11, after V lost 7 bases and J lost 3 bases. Germline CDR1 is SQVTM and CDR2 is ANQGSEA. This CDR3 contains 15 residues. This CDR3 reads CSARTGWNYNQPQHF. CDR3 nucleotide sequence: TGCAGCGCCCGGACAGGGTGGAATTACAATCAGCCCCAGCATTTT.

This chain links TRBV5-6 with TRBJ2-1; no clear D. CDR1 and CDR2 (germline): SGHDT, YYEEEE. V lost 7 bases and J 5 bases, leaving 10 bases between the germline ends. The CDR3 totals 12 residues. The CDR3 coding sequence is TGTGCCAGCGGTGAGGAAAACAATGAGCAGTTCTTC. Translating gives CASGEENNEQFF. Full variable domain (rest looked up from reference TRBV5-6 and TRBJ2-1): DAGVTQSPTHLIKTRGQQVTLRCSPKSGHDTVSWYQQALGQGPQFIFQYYEEEERQRGNFPDRFSGHQFPNYSSELNVNALLLGDSALYLCASGEENNEQFFGPGTRLTVL.

The CDR3 nucleotides are TGTGCCAGCAGTGAAGCGGGACTCCGAGGGAAGCCCCAGCATTTT. Translated: CASSEAGLRGKPQHF. The gene calls are TRBV2 and TRBJ1-5; maybe TRBD1 (5 bases). V was clipped by 0 bases and J by 8 bases, with 14 bases between them. From germline, CDR1 is SNHLY and CDR2 FYNNEI. The CDR3 consists of 15 residues.

V usage is TRBV4-3 and J usage is TRBJ2-5; possibly TRBD1 for D (6 bases). In germline, CDR1 is LGHNA, CDR2 YSLEER. The V and J ends lost 0 bases and 5 bases respectively, with 13 bases between them. This CDR3 is 15 amino acids long. The CDR3, as DNA: TGCGCCAGCAGCCAAGAAGGACAGCCTGGGGAGACCCAGTACTTC. Translated, it gives CASSQEGQPGETQYF.

The V and J genes are TRBV12-5 and TRBJ1-2, with 7 bases that match TRBD1. With 2 bases clipped from V and 5 bases from J, the junction kept 8 bases outside the gene matches. The germline V gene has CDR1 LGHNT and CDR2 FRNRAP. This CDR3 is 15 amino acids long. The CDR3 DNA follows: TGTGCTAGTGGTTTGAGCGGCAGGGGGGTTTATGGCTACACCTTC. This gives the protein CASGLSGRGVYGYTF.

V usage is TRBV28 and J usage is TRBJ1-2; the D gene is possibly TRBD1 (6 bases). V dropped 10 bases and J dropped 2 bases, with 14 bases sitting between them. Germline lookup yields CDR1 MDHEN and CDR2 SYDVKM. The length of the CDR3 is 13 residues. The CDR3 sequence is CAISGQWNYGYTF. The CDR3 DNA is TGTGCCATCTCCGGACAGTGGAACTATGGCTACACCTTC.

V and J are TRBV5-1 and TRBJ2-7; possibly TRBD2 for D (7 bases). The V gene lost 1 base and the J gene lost 0 bases, with 11 bases spanning the gap. The germline CDR1 and CDR2 sequences are SGHRS and YFSETQ. This CDR3 has 15 residues. The CDR3 DNA sequence: TGCGCCAGCAGCTTGTTGGGGGGGGCCTCCTACGAGCAGTACTTC. It specifies CASSLLGGASYEQYF.

The V gene is TRBV5-1, the J gene TRBJ2-3, with TRBD2 matching over 7 bases. The germline V gene encodes CDR1 SGHRS and CDR2 YFSETQ. J lost 0 bases, V lost 3 bases, and 7 bases had no gene match. This CDR3 is built from 16 residues. CDR3 amino acids: CASSWGGGDSTDTQYF. The CDR3 DNA reads TGCGCCAGCAGCTGGGGTGGGGGGGATAGCACAGATACGCAGTATTTT.